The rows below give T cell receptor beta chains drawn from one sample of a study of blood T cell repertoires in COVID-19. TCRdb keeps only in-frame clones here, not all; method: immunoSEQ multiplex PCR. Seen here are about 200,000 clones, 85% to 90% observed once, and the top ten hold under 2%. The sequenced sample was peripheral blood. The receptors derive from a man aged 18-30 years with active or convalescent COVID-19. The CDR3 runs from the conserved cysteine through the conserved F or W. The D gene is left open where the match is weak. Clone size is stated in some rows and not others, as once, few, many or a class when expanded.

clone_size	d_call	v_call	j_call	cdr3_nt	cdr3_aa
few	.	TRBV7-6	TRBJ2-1	TGTGCCAGCAGCTCGTACAGGGAGTACAATGAGCAGTTCTTC	CASSSYREYNEQFF
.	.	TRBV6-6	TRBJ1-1	TGTGCCAGCAGCGACCCGGGGGGAGGGTCCGACACTGAAGCTTTCTTT	CASSDPGGGSDTEAFF
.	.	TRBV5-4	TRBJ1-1	TGTGCCAGCAGCTTGTACCAGAGCACAGATGAAGCTTTCTTT	CASSLYQSTDEAFF
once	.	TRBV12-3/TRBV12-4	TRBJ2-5	TGTGCCAGCAGTCTCCAAGAGACCCAGTACTTC	CASSLQETQYF
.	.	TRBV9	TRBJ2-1	TGTGCCAGCAGCGTAGCGGGAAACCTCCAAAACAATGAGCAGTTCTTC	CASSVAGNLQNNEQFF
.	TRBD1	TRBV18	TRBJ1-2	TGTGCCAGCTCACCGTCGACAGGGTTCTATGGCTACACCTTC	CASSPSTGFYGYTF
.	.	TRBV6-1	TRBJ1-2	TGTGCCAGCAGTGAAGTCGGACGGGAGGGCTACACCTTC	CASSEVGREGYTF
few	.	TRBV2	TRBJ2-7	TGTGCCAGCCGACTCTCAAATCCCCTCTACGAGCAGTACTTC	CASRLSNPLYEQYF
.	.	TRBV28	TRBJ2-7	TGTGCCAGCGGAGGTCGGGTTCTCTACGAGCAGTACTTC	CASGGRVLYEQYF
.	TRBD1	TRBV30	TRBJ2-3	TGTGCCTGGAGTGTTGGGACAGGGAGGTATTTT	CAWSVGTGRYF
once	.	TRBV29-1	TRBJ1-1	TGCAGCGCCGATCAGGGGAAAAACACTGAAGCTTTCTTT	CSADQGKNTEAFF
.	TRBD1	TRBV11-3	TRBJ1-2	TGTGCCAGCAGCTTAGTCGTCTGGGACAGGGATTCCGACTATGGCTACACCTTC	CASSLVVWDRDSDYGYTF
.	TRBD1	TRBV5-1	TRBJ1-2	TGCGCCAGCAGCCCAGGACAGGGCGAAATCTATGGCTACACCTTC	CASSPGQGEIYGYTF
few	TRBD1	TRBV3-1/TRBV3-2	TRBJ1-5	TGTGCCAGCAGCAAAAGGACAGGGCAGGGGCCCCAGCATTTT	CASSKRTGQGPQHF
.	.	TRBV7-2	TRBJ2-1	TGTGCCAGCAGCTTAGCCGGGTCCTACAATGAGCAGTTCTTC	CASSLAGSYNEQFF
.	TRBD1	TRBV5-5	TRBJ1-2	TGTGCCAGCAGCTTAAGGACAGGGGGCGACTATGGCTACACCTTC	CASSLRTGGDYGYTF
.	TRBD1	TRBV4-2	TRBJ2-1	TGTGCCAGCAGCGAAGTGGCTTGGGACCGGGACAGGGTGAACAATGAGCAGTTCTTC	CASSEVAWDRDRVNNEQFF
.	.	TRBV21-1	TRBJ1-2	TGTGCCAGCAGCAAAGGGGAGGGTTCGGGCTATGGCTACACCTTC	CASSKGEGSGYGYTF
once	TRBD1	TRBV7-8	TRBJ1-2	TGTGCCAGCAGCTTAGCCGTTCTGGGTGGGACAGCCTATGGCTACACCTTC	CASSLAVLGGTAYGYTF
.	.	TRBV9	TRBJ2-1	TGTGCCAGCGCCCGGGGGAGCTCCTACAATGAGCAGTTCTTC	CASARGSSYNEQFF
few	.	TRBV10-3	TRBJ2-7	TGTGCCATCAGCCGGGACACCCTCTACGAGCAGTACTTC	CAISRDTLYEQYF
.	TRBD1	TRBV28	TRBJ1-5	TGTGCCAGCAGGGATACAGGGGACAATCAGCCCCAGCATTTT	CASRDTGDNQPQHF
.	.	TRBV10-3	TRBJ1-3	TGTGCCATCGGGTCCGCTGCAGGCTCTGGAAACACCATATATTTT	CAIGSAAGSGNTIYF
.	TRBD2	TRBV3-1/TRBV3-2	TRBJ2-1	TGTGCCAGCAGCCCCCGGACTAGCGGGAACAATGAGCAGTTCTTC	CASSPRTSGNNEQFF
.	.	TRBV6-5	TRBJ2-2	TGTGCCAGCAGTTACTCGATCCAGCCCCAGGGCGGGGAGCTGTTTTTT	CASSYSIQPQGGELFF
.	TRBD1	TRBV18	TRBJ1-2	TGTGCCAGCTCACCTATACAGGGGGCGAGTGACTATGGCTACACCTTC	CASSPIQGASDYGYTF
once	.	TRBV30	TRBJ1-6	TGTGCCTGGAGTCCCCAGGGGAGTTCACCCCTCCACTTT	CAWSPQGSSPLHF
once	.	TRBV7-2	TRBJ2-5	TGTGCCAGTAGGGGTTGGGGGGTCCAAGAGACCCAGTACTTC	CASRGWGVQETQYF
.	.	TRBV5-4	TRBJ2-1	TGTGCCAGCAGCTTAAGCGGCGGCAGTGAGCAGTTCTTC	CASSLSGGSEQFF
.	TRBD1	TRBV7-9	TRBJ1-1	TGTGCCAGCAGCTCCATGGGACAGGGAGATTTAGATGAAGCTTTCTTT	CASSSMGQGDLDEAFF
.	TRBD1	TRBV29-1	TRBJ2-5	TGCAGCGTTGAGCGACAGGGTATAGAGACCCAGTACTTC	CSVERQGIETQYF
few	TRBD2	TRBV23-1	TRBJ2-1	TGCGCCAGCAGTCAATTGGTAGCGGGAGGCAATGAGCAGTTCTTC	CASSQLVAGGNEQFF
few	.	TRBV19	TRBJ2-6	TGTGCCAGTACCTCCGGGACAAAAGTCTCTGGGGCCAACGTCCTGACTTTC	CASTSGTKVSGANVLTF
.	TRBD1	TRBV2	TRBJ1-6	TGTGCCAGCAGTGAAGCGACGGGACAGGGGCTCTATTCACCCCTCCACTTT	CASSEATGQGLYSPLHF
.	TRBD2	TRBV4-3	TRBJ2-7	TGCGCCAGCAGCCACTTAGCGGGAGTGCCCTACGAGCAGTACTTC	CASSHLAGVPYEQYF
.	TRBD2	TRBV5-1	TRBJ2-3	TGCGCCAGCAGCTTGGGCCCCCGACTAGCGGGAGATACGCAGTATTTT	CASSLGPRLAGDTQYF
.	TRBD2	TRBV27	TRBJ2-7	TGTGCCAGCAGTTTAGAACTAGCGGGCTCCTACGAGCAGTACTTC	CASSLELAGSYEQYF
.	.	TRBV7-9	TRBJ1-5	TGTGCCAGCAGTCATAATGGGGCAGATCAGCCCCAGCATTTT	CASSHNGADQPQHF